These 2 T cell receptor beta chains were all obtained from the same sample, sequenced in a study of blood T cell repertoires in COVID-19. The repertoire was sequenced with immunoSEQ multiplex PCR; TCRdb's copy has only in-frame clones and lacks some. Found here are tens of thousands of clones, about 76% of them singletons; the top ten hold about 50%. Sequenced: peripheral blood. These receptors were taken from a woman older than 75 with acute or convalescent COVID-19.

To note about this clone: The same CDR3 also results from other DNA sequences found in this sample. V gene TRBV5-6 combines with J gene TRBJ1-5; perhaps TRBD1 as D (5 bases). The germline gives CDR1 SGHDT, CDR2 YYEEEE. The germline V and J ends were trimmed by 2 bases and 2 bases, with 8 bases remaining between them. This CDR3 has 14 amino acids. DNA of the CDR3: TGTGCCAGCAGCTTTCAGGGCCGCAATCAGCCCCAGCATTTT. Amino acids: CASSFQGRNQPQHF.

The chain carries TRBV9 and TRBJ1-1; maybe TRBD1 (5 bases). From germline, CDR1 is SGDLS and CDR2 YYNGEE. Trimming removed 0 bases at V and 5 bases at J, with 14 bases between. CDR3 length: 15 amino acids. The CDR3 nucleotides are TGTGCCAGCAGCGTAGGGGGTGCCCAGGGTACTGAAGCTTTCTTT. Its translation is CASSVGGAQGTEAFF.